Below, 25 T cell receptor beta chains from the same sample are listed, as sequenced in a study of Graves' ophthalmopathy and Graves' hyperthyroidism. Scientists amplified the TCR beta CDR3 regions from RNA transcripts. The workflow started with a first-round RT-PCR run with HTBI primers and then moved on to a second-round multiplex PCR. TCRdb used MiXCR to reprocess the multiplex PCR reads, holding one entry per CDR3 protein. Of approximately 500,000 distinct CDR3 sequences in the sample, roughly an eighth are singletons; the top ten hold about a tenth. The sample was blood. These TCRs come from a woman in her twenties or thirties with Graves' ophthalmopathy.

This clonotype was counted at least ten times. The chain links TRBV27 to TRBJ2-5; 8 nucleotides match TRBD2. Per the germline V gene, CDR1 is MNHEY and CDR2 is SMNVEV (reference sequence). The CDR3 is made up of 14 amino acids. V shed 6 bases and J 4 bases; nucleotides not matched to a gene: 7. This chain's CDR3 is CASSRGGVAETQYF. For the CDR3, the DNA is TGTGCCAGCAGCCGGGGGGGAGTAGCAGAGACCCAGTACTTC.

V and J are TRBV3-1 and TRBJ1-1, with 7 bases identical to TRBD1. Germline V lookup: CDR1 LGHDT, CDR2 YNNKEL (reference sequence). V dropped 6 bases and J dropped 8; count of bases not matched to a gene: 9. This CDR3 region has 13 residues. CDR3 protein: CASSSGTALEAFF. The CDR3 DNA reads TGTGCCAGCAGTAGTGGGACAGCTCTAGAAGCTTTCTTT. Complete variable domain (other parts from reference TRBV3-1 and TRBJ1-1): DTAVSQTPKYLVTQMGNDKSIKCEQNLGHDTMYWYKQDSKKFLKIMFSYNNKELIINETVPNRFSPKSPDKAHLNLHINSLELGDSAVYFCASSSGTALEAFFGQGTRLTVV.

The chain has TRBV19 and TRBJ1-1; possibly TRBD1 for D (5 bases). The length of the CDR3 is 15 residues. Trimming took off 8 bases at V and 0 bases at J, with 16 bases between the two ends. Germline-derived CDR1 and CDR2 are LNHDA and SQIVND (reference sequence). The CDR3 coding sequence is TGTGCCAGTTTTTCAAGGGACTTTCTGAACACTGAAGCTTTCTTT. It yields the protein CASFSRDFLNTEAFF.

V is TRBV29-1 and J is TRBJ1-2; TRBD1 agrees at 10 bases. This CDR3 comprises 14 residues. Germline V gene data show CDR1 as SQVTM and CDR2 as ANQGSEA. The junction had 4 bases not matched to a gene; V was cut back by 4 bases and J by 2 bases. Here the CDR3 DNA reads TGCAGCGTTGTGGGACAGGGGTCCAACTATGGCTACACCTTC. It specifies CSVVGQGSNYGYTF.

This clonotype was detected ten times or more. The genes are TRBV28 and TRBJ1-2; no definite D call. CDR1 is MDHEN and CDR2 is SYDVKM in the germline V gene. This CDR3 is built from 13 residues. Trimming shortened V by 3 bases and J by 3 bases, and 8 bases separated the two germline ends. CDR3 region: CASSLNPDYGYTF. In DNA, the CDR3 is TGTGCCAGCAGTTTGAACCCAGACTATGGCTACACCTTC.

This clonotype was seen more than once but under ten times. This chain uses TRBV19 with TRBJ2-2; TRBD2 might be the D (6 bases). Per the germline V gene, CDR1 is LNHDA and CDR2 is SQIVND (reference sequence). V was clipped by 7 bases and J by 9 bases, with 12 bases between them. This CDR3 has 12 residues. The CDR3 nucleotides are TGTGCCAGTAAAGGAGGGCCCCGGGAGCTGTTTTTT. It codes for CASKGGPRELFF. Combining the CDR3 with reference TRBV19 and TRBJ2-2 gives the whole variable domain DGGITQSPKYLFRKEGQNVTLSCEQNLNHDAMYWYRQDPGQGLRLIYYSQIVNDFQKGDIAEGYSVSREKKESFPLTVTSAQKNPTAFYLCASKGGPRELFFGEGSRLTVL.

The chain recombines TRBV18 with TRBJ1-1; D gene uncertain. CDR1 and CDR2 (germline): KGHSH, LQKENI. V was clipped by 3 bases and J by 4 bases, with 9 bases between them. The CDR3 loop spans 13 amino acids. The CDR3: CASSPTVPTEAFF. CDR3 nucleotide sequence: TGTGCCAGCTCACCGACGGTACCCACTGAAGCTTTCTTT.

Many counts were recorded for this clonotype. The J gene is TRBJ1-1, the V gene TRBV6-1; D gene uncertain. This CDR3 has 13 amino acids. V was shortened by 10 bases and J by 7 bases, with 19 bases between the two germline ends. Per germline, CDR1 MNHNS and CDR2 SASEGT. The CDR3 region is CATGVADLYEAFF. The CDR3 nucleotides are TGTGCCACCGGTGTGGCTGACTTATATGAAGCTTTCTTT.

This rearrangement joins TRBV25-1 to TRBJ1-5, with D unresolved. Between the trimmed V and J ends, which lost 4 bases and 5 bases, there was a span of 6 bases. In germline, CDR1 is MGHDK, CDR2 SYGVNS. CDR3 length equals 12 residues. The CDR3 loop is CASSGPDQPQHF. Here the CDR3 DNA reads TGTGCCAGCAGTGGGCCAGATCAGCCCCAGCATTTT.

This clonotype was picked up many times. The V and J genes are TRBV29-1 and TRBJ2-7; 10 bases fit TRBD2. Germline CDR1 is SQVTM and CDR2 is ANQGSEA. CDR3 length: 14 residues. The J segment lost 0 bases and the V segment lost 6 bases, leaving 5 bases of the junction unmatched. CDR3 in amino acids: CSVSGRASSYEQYF. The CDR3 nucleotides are TGCAGCGTGAGCGGGAGGGCCTCCTCCTACGAGCAGTACTTC.

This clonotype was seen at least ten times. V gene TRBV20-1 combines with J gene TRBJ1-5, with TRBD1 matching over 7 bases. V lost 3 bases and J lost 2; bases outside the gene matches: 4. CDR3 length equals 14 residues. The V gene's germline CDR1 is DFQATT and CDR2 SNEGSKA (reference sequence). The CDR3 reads CSARRTGGNQPQHF. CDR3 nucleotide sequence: TGCAGTGCTAGGAGGACAGGTGGCAATCAGCCCCAGCATTTT.

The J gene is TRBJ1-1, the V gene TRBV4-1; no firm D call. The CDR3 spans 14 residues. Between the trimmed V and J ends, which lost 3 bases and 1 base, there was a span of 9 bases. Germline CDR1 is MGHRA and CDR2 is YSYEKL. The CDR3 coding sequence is TGCGCCAGCAGCCACCCCGGGAAGAACACTGAAGCTTTCTTT. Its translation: CASSHPGKNTEAFF.

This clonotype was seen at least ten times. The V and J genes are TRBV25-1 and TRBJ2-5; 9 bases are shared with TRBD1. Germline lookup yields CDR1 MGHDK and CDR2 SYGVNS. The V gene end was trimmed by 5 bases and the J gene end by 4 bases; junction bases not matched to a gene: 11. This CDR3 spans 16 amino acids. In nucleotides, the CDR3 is TGTGCCAGCAGTCCCGCCGGGACAGGGAAGGGAGAGACCCAGTACTTC. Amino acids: CASSPAGTGKGETQYF.

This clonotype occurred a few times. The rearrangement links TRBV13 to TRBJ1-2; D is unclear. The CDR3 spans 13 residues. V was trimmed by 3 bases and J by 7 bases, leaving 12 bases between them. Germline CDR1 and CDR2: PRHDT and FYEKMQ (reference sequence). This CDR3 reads CASSFEISPGYTF. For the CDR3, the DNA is TGTGCCAGCAGCTTTGAGATCTCTCCTGGCTACACCTTC.

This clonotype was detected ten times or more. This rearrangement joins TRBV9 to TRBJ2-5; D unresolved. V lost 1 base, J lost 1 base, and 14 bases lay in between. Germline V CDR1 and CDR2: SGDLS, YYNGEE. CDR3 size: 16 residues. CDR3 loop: CASSVYPSGSQETQYF. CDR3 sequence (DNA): TGTGCCAGCAGCGTATATCCATCCGGAAGCCAAGAGACCCAGTACTTC. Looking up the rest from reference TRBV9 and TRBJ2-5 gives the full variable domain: DSGVTQTPKHLITATGQRVTLRCSPRSGDLSVYWYQQSLDQGLQFLIQYYNGEERAKGNILERFSAQQFPDLHSELNLSSLELGDSALYFCASSVYPSGSQETQYFGPGTRLLVL.

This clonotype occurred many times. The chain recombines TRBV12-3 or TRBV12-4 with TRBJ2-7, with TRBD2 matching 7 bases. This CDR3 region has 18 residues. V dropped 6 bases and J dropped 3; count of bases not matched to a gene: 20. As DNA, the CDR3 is TGTGCCAGCAGCGGAACCCAAGACGTGGCGGGAGTGTACTACGAGCAGTACTTC. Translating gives CASSGTQDVAGVYYEQYF.

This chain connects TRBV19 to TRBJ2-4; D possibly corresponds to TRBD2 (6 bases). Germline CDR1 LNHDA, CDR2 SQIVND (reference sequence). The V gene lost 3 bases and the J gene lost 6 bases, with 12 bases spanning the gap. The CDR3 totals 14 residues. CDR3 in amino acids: CASSMMGGSNIQYF. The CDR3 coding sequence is TGTGCCAGTAGTATGATGGGGGGATCAAACATTCAGTACTTC.

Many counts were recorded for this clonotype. The CDR3 protein is CASTLAPGQEFYGYTF. Written as DNA, the CDR3 is TGTGCCAGCACCCTAGCCCCGGGACAGGAGTTCTATGGCTACACCTTC. The chain combines TRBV12-3 or TRBV12-4 with TRBJ1-2; 8 bases map to TRBD1. Trimming took 7 bases from V and 4 from J; bases not matched to a gene: 14. This CDR3 comprises 16 residues.

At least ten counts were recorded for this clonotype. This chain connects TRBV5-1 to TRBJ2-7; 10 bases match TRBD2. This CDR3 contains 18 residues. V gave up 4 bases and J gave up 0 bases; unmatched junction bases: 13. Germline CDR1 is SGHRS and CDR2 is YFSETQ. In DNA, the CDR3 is TGCGCCAGCAGCGGACCTCACCTCAGCGGGAGGGCCTCCTACGAGCAGTACTTC. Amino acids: CASSGPHLSGRASYEQYF.

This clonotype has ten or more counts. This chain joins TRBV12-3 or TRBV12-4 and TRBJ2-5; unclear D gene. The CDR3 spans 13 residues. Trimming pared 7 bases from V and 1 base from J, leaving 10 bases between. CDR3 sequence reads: CASNTDLQETQYF. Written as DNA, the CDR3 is TGTGCCAGCAACACGGACCTCCAAGAGACCCAGTACTTC.

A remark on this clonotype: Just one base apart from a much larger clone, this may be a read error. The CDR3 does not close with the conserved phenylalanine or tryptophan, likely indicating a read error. CDR3 DNA sequence: TGTGCCAGCAGTTACTCGAGGTCAAGCACAGATACGCAGTATTGT. Translation gives CASSYSRSSTDTQYC. This chain uses TRBV6-5 with TRBJ2-3; unclear D gene. The germline V and J ends were trimmed by 0 bases and 0 bases, with 7 bases remaining between them. Germline loops: CDR1 MNHEY, CDR2 SVGAGI. CDR3 length equals 15 residues.

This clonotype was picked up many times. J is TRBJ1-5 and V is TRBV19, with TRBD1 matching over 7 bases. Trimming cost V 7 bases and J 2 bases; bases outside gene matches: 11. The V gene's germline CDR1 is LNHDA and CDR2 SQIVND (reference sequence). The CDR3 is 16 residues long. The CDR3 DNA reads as TGTGCCAGTACCGAAACAGGGGCCCGAGGCAATCAGCCCCAGCATTTT. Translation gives CASTETGARGNQPQHF.

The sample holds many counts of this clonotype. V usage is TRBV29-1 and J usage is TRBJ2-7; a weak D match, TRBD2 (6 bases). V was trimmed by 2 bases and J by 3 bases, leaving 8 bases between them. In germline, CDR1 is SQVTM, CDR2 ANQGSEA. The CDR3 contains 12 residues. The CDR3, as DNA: TGCAGCGTTGAATCCGGGAGCTACGAGCAGTACTTC. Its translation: CSVESGSYEQYF.

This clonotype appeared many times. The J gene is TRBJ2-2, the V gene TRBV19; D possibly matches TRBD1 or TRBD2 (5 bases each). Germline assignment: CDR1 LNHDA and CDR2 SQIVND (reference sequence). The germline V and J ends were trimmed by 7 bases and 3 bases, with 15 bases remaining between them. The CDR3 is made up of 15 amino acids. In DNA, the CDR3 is TGTGCCAGTACCCCCGGGACCGCCTACACCGGGGAGCTGTTTTTT. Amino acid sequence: CASTPGTAYTGELFF.

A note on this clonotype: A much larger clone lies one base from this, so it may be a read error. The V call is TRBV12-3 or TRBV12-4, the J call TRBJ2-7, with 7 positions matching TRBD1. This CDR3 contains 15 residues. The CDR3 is CASSPRGTASYEQCF. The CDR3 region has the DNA TGTGCCAGCAGCCCTAGGGGGACAGCTTCCTACGAGCAGTGCTTC.